Listed here are 18 T cell receptor beta chains from one sample, sequenced in a study of shared clonotypes between healthy human individuals (dated by TCRdb to 2020 to 2022). Preparation of the library involved the immunoSEQ multiplex PCR assay. The table comes from immuneACCESS by way of TCRdb, which keeps in-frame sequences with V and J called. Part of the clones is missing from these tables; in studies checked, under half for an unresolved V gene and the rest for unknown reasons. The sample table holds roughly 2,500,000 clones, of which 90% to 95% were seen once. The ten largest clones take up 0.36% of the sample. Sequencing used naive CD4+ T cells from PBMCs. The sample's cell subset or site label is to be understood as: CD45RA+ positively selected. Source of these receptors: a man aged 18-30 years in good health. Some clones in this sample may be carry-over from other donors' samples.

This clone has just one count. The chain uses TRBV11-2 and TRBJ2-7; D is perhaps TRBD1 or TRBD2 (5 bases each). The CDR3 runs to 14 residues. The V end lost 1 base, the J end lost 4 bases, and 11 bases lay between the germline ends. In germline, CDR1 is SGHAT, CDR2 FQNNGV. The CDR3 region has the DNA TGTGCCAGCAGCTTAGGGTTAGAGGGGTACGAGCAGTACTTC. Its translation: CASSLGLEGYEQYF.

The chain is built from TRBV6-5 and TRBJ1-2; 9 positions agree with TRBD1. CDR1 and CDR2 (germline): MNHEY, SVGAGI. The CDR3 covers 13 residues. Trimming cost V 6 bases and J 11 bases; bases outside gene matches: 10. The CDR3 DNA sequence: TGTGCCAGCAGCCTACGACAGGGGGGTGGTTACACCTTC. Translated, it gives CASSLRQGGGYTF.

The chain carries TRBV28 and TRBJ1-5, with D maybe TRBD1 (5 bases). The CDR3 is 15 residues long. Trimming stripped 4 bases from V and 2 bases from J, with 12 bases between. Looked up from germline, CDR1 is MDHEN and CDR2 is SYDVKM. In nucleotides, the CDR3 is TGTGCCAGCAGTTCGGGGCAGGATGGCAATCAGCCCCAGCATTTT. Translation gives CASSSGQDGNQPQHF.

The rearrangement joins TRBV5-1 to TRBJ2-1, with a tentative D call TRBD1 (6 bases). CDR1 is SGHRS and CDR2 is YFSETQ in the germline V gene. V lost 4 bases, J lost 6 bases, and 17 bases lay in between. The CDR3 totals 15 residues. This CDR3 reads CASSQDSSPVNEQFF. CDR3 DNA: TGCGCCAGCAGCCAGGACAGTTCCCCGGTCAATGAGCAGTTCTTC.

The chain uses TRBV27 and TRBJ1-5; the D gene is possibly TRBD1 (6 bases). V dropped 3 bases and J dropped 0 bases, with 12 bases sitting between them. The CDR3 length is 16 residues. Germline-derived CDR1 and CDR2 are MNHEY and SMNVEV (reference sequence). This CDR3 reads CASSLSGTFSNQPQHF. DNA for the CDR3: TGTGCCAGCAGTTTGTCCGGGACATTTAGCAATCAGCCCCAGCATTTT.

CDR3 coding DNA: TGCGCCAGCAGCAAAGGGGACCCCCAAGAGACCCAGTACTTC. The encoded protein is CASSKGDPQETQYF. This chain uses TRBV10-1 with TRBJ2-5; possibly TRBD1 or TRBD2 for D (5 bases each). Trimming cost V 6 bases and J 1 base, with 12 bases left between them. The CDR3 runs to 14 residues. Germline CDR1 and CDR2: WNHNN and SYGVQD (reference sequence).

A note on this clone: The same CDR3 is also encoded by other DNA sequences in this sample. The CDR3 DNA is TGTGCCAGCAGTGAGGCGGGTTTGAACACTGAAGCTTTCTTT. This encodes CASSEAGLNTEAFF. The chain uses TRBV6-1 and TRBJ1-1; D unclear. With 3 bases removed from V and 0 bases from J, the gap between germline ends came to 8 bases. The CDR3 spans 14 residues. Germline lookup yields CDR1 MNHNS and CDR2 SASEGT.

In this sample, this clone turned up once. The rearrangement uses TRBV5-1 and TRBJ2-5, with D possibly matching TRBD2 (5 bases). The germline V and J ends were trimmed by 0 bases and 7 bases, with 13 bases remaining between them. The germline V gene has CDR1 SGHRS and CDR2 YFSETQ. The CDR3 is 14 residues long. The CDR3: CASSLDGSGGTQYF. The CDR3 region has the DNA TGCGCCAGCAGCTTGGATGGCAGTGGAGGGACCCAGTACTTC.

The gene calls are TRBV14 and TRBJ2-1; D gene uncertain. CDR3 length equals 13 residues. Germline V lookup: CDR1 SGHDN, CDR2 FVKESK. V was cut by 0 bases and J by 6 bases, with 6 bases left in between. This chain's CDR3 is CASSQDRSNEQFF. The CDR3 DNA reads as TGTGCCAGCAGCCAAGATCGTTCCAATGAGCAGTTCTTC.

This sequence joins TRBV4-2 and TRBJ1-1; the match to TRBD1 covers 7 bases. The CDR3 sequence is 15 residues long. After removal of 0 bases from V and 6 bases from J, the junction contained 7 bases not matched to a gene. Germline CDR1 and CDR2: LGHNA and YNFKEQ. The chain's CDR3 is CASSQDTGERPEAFF. CDR3 sequence (DNA): TGTGCCAGCAGCCAAGATACAGGGGAAAGGCCTGAAGCTTTCTTT.

The chain joins TRBV5-6 to TRBJ1-3, with a weak D call TRBD1 (5 bases). The CDR3 runs 15 residues. V gave up 0 bases and J gave up 2 bases, with 9 bases separating them. From germline, CDR1 is SGHDT and CDR2 YYEEEE. The CDR3 DNA sequence: TGTGCCAGCAGCTTGGGATCAGGGACTGGAAACACCATATATTTT. It translates to CASSLGSGTGNTIYF.

This clone was seen only once. This chain uses TRBV5-1 with TRBJ2-1; 13 bases are a match to TRBD2. This CDR3 comprises 17 residues. V lost 4 bases to trimming and J lost 3 bases; unmatched junction nucleotides: 7. CDR1 and CDR2 (germline): SGHRS, YFSETQ. DNA of the CDR3: TGCGCCAGCAGCACCGGACTAGCGGGAGCGGTCTACAATGAGCAGTTCTTC. This codes for CASSTGLAGAVYNEQFF.

The chain has TRBV28 and TRBJ2-3; D tentatively reads TRBD1 or TRBD2 (5 bases each). CDR1 is MDHEN, CDR2 SYDVKM, per germline. This CDR3 spans 12 amino acids. CDR3 nucleotide sequence: TGTGCGACCTGGGGGAGCTCAGATACGCAGTATTTT. This encodes CATWGSSDTQYF.

The rearrangement joins TRBV19 to TRBJ1-4; 10 positions match TRBD1. With 3 bases clipped from V and 7 bases from J, the junction kept 5 bases outside the gene matches. The CDR3 has 15 residues. Germline lookup yields CDR1 LNHDA and CDR2 SQIVND (reference sequence). This chain's CDR3 is CASSMVGQGSEKLFF. CDR3 DNA: TGTGCCAGTAGTATGGTGGGACAGGGGAGTGAAAAACTGTTTTTT.

The rearrangement uses TRBV7-2 and TRBJ1-1, with 12 nucleotides matching TRBD1. The ends lost 5 bases at V and 7 bases at J; junction bases unmatched: 5. This CDR3 comprises 14 residues. Germline CDR1 is SGHTA and CDR2 is FQGNSA. CDR3 protein: CASSGGTGGREAFF. As DNA, the CDR3 is TGTGCCAGCAGCGGAGGGACAGGGGGCCGTGAAGCTTTCTTT.

The V call is TRBV4-1, the J call TRBJ2-2; 7 bases align to TRBD2. This CDR3 is 17 amino acids long. V shed 2 bases, J shed 1 base, and the junction held 7 bases outside the gene matches. Germline V gene data show CDR1 as MGHRA and CDR2 as YSYEKL. The CDR3 bases are TGCGCCAGCAGCCAAATTCTAGCGGCAATGAACACCGGGGAGCTGTTTTTT. The encoded protein is CASSQILAAMNTGELFF.

The rearrangement joins TRBV5-1 to TRBJ2-5; D possibly corresponds to TRBD1 (6 bases). CDR1 SGHRS and CDR2 YFSETQ come from the germline V gene. This CDR3 is 15 amino acids long. V was pared by 3 bases and J by 3 bases, with 15 bases between. The DNA for the CDR3 is TGCGCCAGCAGCTCCGGACACAGGGTAGAAGAGACCCAGTACTTC. As protein: CASSSGHRVEETQYF.

To note about this clone: The missing conserved phenylalanine or tryptophan at the end of this CDR3 makes a read error likely. The limits of the CDR3 on the DNA are not certain, so only TCRdb's listed CDR3 is given. The chain carries TRBV6-5 and TRBJ2-6; TRBD2 is the table's D call, not checked against the DNA. The CDR3 comprises 11 residues, both ends counted. Germline assignment: CDR1 MNHEY and CDR2 SVGAGI. The CDR3 is CASSATSLSHR.